These T cell receptor beta chains were read from a single sample in a study of blood T cells in healthy people across ages. A single record per CDR3 protein comes from TCRdb applying MiXCR to the 5' RACE reads. The sample consists of over 750,000 distinct CDR3 sequences, just under 25% of them appearing once. Another study also made use of these data, one on T cells of mothers and their children.

The material sequenced was blood. The origin of the receptors is a boy aged 5-17 years in good health. CDR3s include the opening cysteine and the closing phenylalanine or tryptophan. The order of the fields is J gene, D gene, clone size, V gene, CDR3 protein, CDR3 DNA. A D gene is named only where the DNA matches it firmly. A row's size may be missing; if present it is once, few, many or a size class.

j_gene: TRBJ2-7
d_gene: NA
abundance: NA
v_gene: TRBV10-3
CDR3aa: CAISGDSPYEQYF
CDR3nt: TGTGCCATCAGTGGAGACAGCCCCTACGAGCAGTACTTC

j_gene: TRBJ1-2
d_gene: NA
abundance: few
v_gene: TRBV15
CDR3aa: CATSRQNYGYTF
CDR3nt: TGTGCCACCAGCAGACAGAACTATGGCTACACCTTC

j_gene: TRBJ1-1
d_gene: NA
abundance: NA
v_gene: TRBV20-1
CDR3aa: CSAREGQLNTEAFF
CDR3nt: TGCAGTGCTAGAGAAGGACAGCTTAACACTGAAGCTTTCTTT

j_gene: TRBJ2-5
d_gene: NA
abundance: NA
v_gene: TRBV29-1
CDR3aa: CSVEPASDNQETQYF
CDR3nt: TGCAGCGTTGAACCGGCATCAGACAACCAAGAGACCCAGTACTTC

j_gene: TRBJ2-1
d_gene: TRBD2
abundance: few
v_gene: TRBV7-2
CDR3aa: CASSQRRTSGRSYNEQFF
CDR3nt: TGTGCCAGCAGCCAAAGAAGGACTAGCGGACGGTCCTACAATGAGCAGTTCTTC

j_gene: TRBJ2-7
d_gene: TRBD2
abundance: NA
v_gene: TRBV24-1
CDR3aa: CATSDTSGIAYEQYF
CDR3nt: TGTGCCACCAGTGATACTAGCGGGATTGCCTACGAGCAGTACTTC

j_gene: TRBJ2-7
d_gene: NA
abundance: few
v_gene: TRBV19
CDR3aa: CASSPGFLSYEQYF
CDR3nt: TGTGCCAGTAGCCCGGGATTCCTGTCCTACGAGCAGTACTTC

j_gene: TRBJ2-5
d_gene: NA
abundance: NA
v_gene: TRBV7-3
CDR3aa: CASSSNPGHLETQYF
CDR3nt: TGTGCCAGCAGCTCGAACCCGGGACATTTAGAGACCCAGTACTTC

j_gene: TRBJ2-3
d_gene: NA
abundance: NA
v_gene: TRBV20-1
CDR3aa: CSARGRTDTQYF
CDR3nt: TGCAGTGCTAGGGGCCGCACAGATACGCAGTATTTT

j_gene: TRBJ2-5
d_gene: NA
abundance: NA
v_gene: TRBV12-3/TRBV12-4
CDR3aa: CASSLDGEETQYF
CDR3nt: TGTGCCAGCAGCTTAGATGGGGAAGAGACCCAGTACTTC

j_gene: TRBJ2-6
d_gene: NA
abundance: few
v_gene: TRBV7-9
CDR3aa: CASSLVSPTGANVLTF
CDR3nt: TGTGCCAGCAGCTTAGTCTCGCCTACTGGGGCCAACGTCCTGACTTTC

j_gene: TRBJ2-5
d_gene: NA
abundance: NA
v_gene: TRBV5-1
CDR3aa: CASSLDSMETQYF
CDR3nt: TGCGCCAGCAGCTTGGATTCTATGGAGACCCAGTACTTC

j_gene: TRBJ2-7
d_gene: TRBD2
abundance: few
v_gene: TRBV5-6
CDR3aa: CASRDIAGGPGEQYF
CDR3nt: TGTGCCAGCAGGGATATAGCGGGGGGGCCTGGCGAGCAGTACTTC

j_gene: TRBJ2-5
d_gene: NA
abundance: many
v_gene: TRBV7-3
CDR3aa: CASSPGQRGPQETQYF
CDR3nt: TGTGCCAGCAGCCCGGGACAACGGGGTCCCCAAGAGACCCAGTACTTC

j_gene: TRBJ2-1
d_gene: NA
abundance: few
v_gene: TRBV7-8
CDR3aa: CASSLRVGGGAYNEQFF
CDR3nt: TGTGCCAGCAGCCTACGAGTCGGAGGGGGCGCGTACAATGAGCAGTTCTTC

j_gene: TRBJ2-3
d_gene: NA
abundance: few
v_gene: TRBV11-2
CDR3aa: CASSLADSTQYF
CDR3nt: TGTGCCAGCAGCTTAGCGGATAGTACGCAGTATTTT

j_gene: TRBJ1-1
d_gene: TRBD1
abundance: few
v_gene: TRBV7-9
CDR3aa: CASNIDRGNTEAFF
CDR3nt: TGTGCCAGCAACATCGACAGGGGGAACACTGAAGCTTTCTTT

j_gene: TRBJ2-5
d_gene: NA
abundance: few
v_gene: TRBV7-8
CDR3aa: CASSPAGGGETQYF
CDR3nt: TGTGCCAGCAGCCCCGCAGGGGGGGGTGAGACCCAGTACTTC

j_gene: TRBJ2-7
d_gene: NA
abundance: few
v_gene: TRBV29-1
CDR3aa: CSGIDGSYEQYF
CDR3nt: TGCAGCGGGATTGATGGCTCCTACGAGCAGTACTTC

j_gene: TRBJ1-2
d_gene: NA
abundance: NA
v_gene: TRBV6-2/TRBV6-3
CDR3aa: CASSLMENYGYTF
CDR3nt: TGTGCCAGCAGTCTAATGGAGAACTATGGCTACACCTTC

j_gene: TRBJ2-1
d_gene: NA
abundance: NA
v_gene: TRBV4-3
CDR3aa: CASSLGTADNEQFF
CDR3nt: TGCGCCAGCAGCCTTGGGACGGCGGACAATGAGCAGTTCTTC

j_gene: TRBJ2-5
d_gene: NA
abundance: NA
v_gene: TRBV29-1
CDR3aa: CSVEDTGLAVQETQYF
CDR3nt: TGCAGCGTTGAAGATACTGGGCTAGCAGTCCAAGAGACCCAGTACTTC

j_gene: TRBJ2-5
d_gene: NA
abundance: few
v_gene: TRBV18
CDR3aa: CASSPQDKGMQYF
CDR3nt: TGTGCCAGCTCACCACAAGATAAGGGAATGCAGTACTTC

j_gene: TRBJ2-1
d_gene: NA
abundance: few
v_gene: TRBV20-1
CDR3aa: CSATQGRGLLGEQFF
CDR3nt: TGCAGTGCTACCCAGGGGAGGGGATTGCTCGGTGAGCAGTTCTTC

j_gene: TRBJ2-1
d_gene: NA
abundance: few
v_gene: TRBV7-9
CDR3aa: CASSWGSNLNEQFF
CDR3nt: TGTGCCAGCAGCTGGGGGTCGAATCTCAATGAGCAGTTCTTC

j_gene: TRBJ2-7
d_gene: TRBD1
abundance: NA
v_gene: TRBV28
CDR3aa: CASSPPDRSSYEQYF
CDR3nt: TGTGCCAGCAGTCCTCCGGACAGGAGCTCCTACGAGCAGTACTTC

j_gene: TRBJ1-4
d_gene: NA
abundance: few
v_gene: TRBV18
CDR3aa: CASSPSEETGYNAEKLFF
CDR3nt: TGTGCCAGCTCACCATCTGAGGAGACAGGCTACAACGCTGAAAAACTGTTTTTT

j_gene: TRBJ2-6
d_gene: TRBD1
abundance: few
v_gene: TRBV5-1
CDR3aa: CASSSGQGAAGANVLTF
CDR3nt: TGCGCCAGCAGCTCAGGACAGGGGGCTGCTGGGGCCAACGTCCTGACTTTC

j_gene: TRBJ2-5
d_gene: NA
abundance: NA
v_gene: TRBV6-6
CDR3aa: CASTPREPQETQYF
CDR3nt: TGTGCCAGCACGCCCCGGGAGCCCCAAGAGACCCAGTACTTC